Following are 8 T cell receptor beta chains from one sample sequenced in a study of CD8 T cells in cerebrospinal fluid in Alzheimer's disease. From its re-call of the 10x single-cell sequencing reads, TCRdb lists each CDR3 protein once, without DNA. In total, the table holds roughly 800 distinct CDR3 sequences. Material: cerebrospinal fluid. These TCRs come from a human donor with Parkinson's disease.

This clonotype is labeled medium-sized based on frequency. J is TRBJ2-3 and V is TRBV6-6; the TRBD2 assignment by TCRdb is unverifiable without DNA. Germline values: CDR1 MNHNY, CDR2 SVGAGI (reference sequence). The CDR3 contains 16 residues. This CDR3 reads CASVLAGGIDTDTQYF.

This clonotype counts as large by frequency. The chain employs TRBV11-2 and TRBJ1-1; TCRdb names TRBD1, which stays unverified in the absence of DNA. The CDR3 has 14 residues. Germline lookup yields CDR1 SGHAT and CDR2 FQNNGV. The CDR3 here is CASSTRVTGTEAFF.

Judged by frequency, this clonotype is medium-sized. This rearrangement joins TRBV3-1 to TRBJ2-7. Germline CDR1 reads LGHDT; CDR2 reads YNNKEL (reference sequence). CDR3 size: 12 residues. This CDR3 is CASSQADYEQYF.

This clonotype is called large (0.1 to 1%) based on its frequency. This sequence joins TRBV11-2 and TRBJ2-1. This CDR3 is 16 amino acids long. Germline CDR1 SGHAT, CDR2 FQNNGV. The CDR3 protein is CASSLVVTSAYNEQFF.

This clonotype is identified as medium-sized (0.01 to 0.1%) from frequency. The CDR3 spells CASRAHGGPQPQHF. The rearrangement uses TRBV28 and TRBJ1-5; the D call of TRBD1 rests on TCRdb alone, since no DNA is present to check it. The CDR3 loop spans 14 amino acids. CDR1 and CDR2 from the germline V gene are MDHEN and SYDVKM.

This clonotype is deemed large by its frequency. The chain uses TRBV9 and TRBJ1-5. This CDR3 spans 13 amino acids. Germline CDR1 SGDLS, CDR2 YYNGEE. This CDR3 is CASSVFQNQPQHF. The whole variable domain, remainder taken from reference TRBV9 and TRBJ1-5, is DSGVTQTPKHLITATGQRVTLRCSPRSGDLSVYWYQQSLDQGLQFLIQYYNGEERAKGNILERFSAQQFPDLHSELNLSSLELGDSALYFCASSVFQNQPQHFGDGTRLSIL.

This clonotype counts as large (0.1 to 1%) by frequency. The CDR3 region is CASSENQGGAGANVLTF. The rearrangement joins TRBV10-1 to TRBJ2-6; TCRdb's D call, TRBD2, is unchecked because there is no DNA. Germline V CDR1 and CDR2: WNHNN, SYGVQD (reference sequence). The CDR3 is 17 residues long.

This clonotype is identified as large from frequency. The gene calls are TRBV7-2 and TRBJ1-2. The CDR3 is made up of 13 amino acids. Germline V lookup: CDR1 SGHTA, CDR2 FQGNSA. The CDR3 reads CASSLAVIGGYTF.